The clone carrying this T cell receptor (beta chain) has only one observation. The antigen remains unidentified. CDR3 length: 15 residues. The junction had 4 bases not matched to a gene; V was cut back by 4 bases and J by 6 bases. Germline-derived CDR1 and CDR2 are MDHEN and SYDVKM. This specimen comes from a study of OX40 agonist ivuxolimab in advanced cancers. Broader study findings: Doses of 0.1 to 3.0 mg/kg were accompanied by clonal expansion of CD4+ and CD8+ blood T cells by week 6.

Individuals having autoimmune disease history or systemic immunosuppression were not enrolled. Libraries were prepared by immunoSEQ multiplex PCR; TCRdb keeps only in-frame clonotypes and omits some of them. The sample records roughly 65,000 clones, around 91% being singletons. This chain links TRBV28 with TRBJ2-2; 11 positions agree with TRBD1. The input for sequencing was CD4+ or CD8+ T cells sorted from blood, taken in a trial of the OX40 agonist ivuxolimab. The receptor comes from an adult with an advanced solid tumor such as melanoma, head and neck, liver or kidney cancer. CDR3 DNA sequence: TGTGCCAGCAGTTCCCCGGGACAGGGGGCCGGGGAGCTGTTTTTT. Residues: CASSSPGQGAGELFF.